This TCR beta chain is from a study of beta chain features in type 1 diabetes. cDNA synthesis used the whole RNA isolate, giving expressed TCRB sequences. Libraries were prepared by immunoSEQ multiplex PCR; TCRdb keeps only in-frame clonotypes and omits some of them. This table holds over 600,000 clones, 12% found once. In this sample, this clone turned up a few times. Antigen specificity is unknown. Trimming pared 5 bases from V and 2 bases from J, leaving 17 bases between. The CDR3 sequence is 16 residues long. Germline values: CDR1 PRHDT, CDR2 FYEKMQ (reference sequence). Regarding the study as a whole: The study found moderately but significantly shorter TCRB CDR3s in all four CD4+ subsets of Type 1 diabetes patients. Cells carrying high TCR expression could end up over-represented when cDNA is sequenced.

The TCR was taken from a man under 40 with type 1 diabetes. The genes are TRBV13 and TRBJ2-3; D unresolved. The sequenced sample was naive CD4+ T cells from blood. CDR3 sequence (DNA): TGTGCCAGCAGCCCCCAACCGACCGGTACCACAGATACGCAGTATTTT. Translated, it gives CASSPQPTGTTDTQYF. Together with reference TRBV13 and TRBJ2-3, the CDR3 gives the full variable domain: AAGVIQSPRHLIKEKRETATLKCYPIPRHDTVYWYQQGPGQDPQFLISFYEKMQSDKGSIPDRFSAQQFSDYHSELNMSSLELGDSALYFCASSPQPTGTTDTQYFGPGTRLTVL.